This T cell receptor beta chain was sequenced during a study of regulatory and conventional T cells in RAG deficiency. Study results and limitations: Treg unique TCR beta sequences were about 110-fold fewer in Omenn syndrome and CID/AS patients than controls.

Method: immunoSEQ multiplex PCR; TCRdb's copy keeps in-frame clones and lacks some. The sample shows 30,000 to 35,000 clones, about nine tenths of them seen only once. Germline lookup yields CDR1 MNHNS and CDR2 SASEGT. The V gene lost 2 bases and the J gene lost 4 bases, with 10 bases spanning the gap. The CDR3 covers 14 residues. In this sample, this clone turned up a few times. Its antigen is not identified. These data were likewise used in another study, on regulatory T cells. This second study notes: Amplification used 52 TRBV primers and 13 TRBJ primers.

The origin of this receptor is a human donor in good health. Specimen: CD8+ T cells sorted from blood. The rearrangement links TRBV6-1 to TRBJ2-3; D gene uncertain. CDR3 bases: TGTGCCAGCAGTGAATTTGTCGACCCAGATACGCAGTATTTT. This encodes CASSEFVDPDTQYF.